This TCR beta chain was sequenced for a study of cytomegalovirus exposure and HLA in healthy donors. A multiplex PCR was run with 60 Vbeta primers and 13 Jbeta primers. Assay: immunoSEQ multiplex PCR; the TCRdb copy retains only in-frame clones and omits some. The sample has 150,000 to 200,000 clones; 80% are singletons. CDR1 is LNHDA and CDR2 is SQIVND in the germline V gene (reference sequence). This CDR3 has 13 residues. Trimming cost V 8 bases and J 1 base; bases outside gene matches: 2. The sample taken for sequencing was PBMCs. The chain is built from TRBV19 and TRBJ1-1, with TRBD1 matching 9 bases. The TCR comes from a woman in her thirties in good health and CMV-seronegative. The CDR3 coding sequence is TGTGCCAGTCAGACAGGGGGGAACACTGAAGCTTTCTTT. Translating it yields CASQTGGNTEAFF.